The 12 T cell receptor beta chains reported below all come from one sample, sequenced in a study of T cell changes during pregnancy in multiple sclerosis. The protocol was immunoSEQ multiplex PCR, while the TCRdb copy is restricted to in-frame clones and leaves out a portion. The data contain 35,000 to 45,000 clones, around nine tenths of them singletons. The sequenced sample was CD8+ T cells from peripheral blood mononuclear cells, obtained in the first trimester of pregnancy. The receptors were sampled from a female donor with multiple sclerosis, enrolled in a pregnancy study.

The chain uses TRBV11-3 and TRBJ1-2; TRBD1 matches at 8 bases. CDR1 and CDR2 from the germline V gene are SGHNT and YENEEA. J lost 4 bases, V lost 5 bases, and 21 bases had no gene match. This CDR3 region has 19 residues. The CDR3: CASSSLGPDRDRVAYGYTF. As DNA, the CDR3 is TGTGCCAGCAGCAGCCTAGGCCCGGACAGGGATCGGGTCGCCTATGGCTACACCTTC.

This sequence joins TRBV19 and TRBJ2-1; 9 bases are a match to TRBD2. The germline V gene encodes CDR1 LNHDA and CDR2 SQIVND (reference sequence). Unmatched junction bases numbered 5, after V lost 7 bases and J lost 4 bases. This CDR3 has 14 amino acids. The CDR3 DNA is TGTGCCAGTACCGGGCGGGGGGGATACAATGAGCAGTTCTTC. Translation gives CASTGRGGYNEQFF. Drawing the rest from reference TRBV19 and TRBJ2-1, the complete variable domain is DGGITQSPKYLFRKEGQNVTLSCEQNLNHDAMYWYRQDPGQGLRLIYYSQIVNDFQKGDIAEGYSVSREKKESFPLTVTSAQKNPTAFYLCASTGRGGYNEQFFGPGTRLTVL.

The chain uses TRBV5-6 and TRBJ2-6, with D perhaps matching TRBD2 (6 bases). Looked up from germline, CDR1 is SGHDT and CDR2 is YYEEEE. The V end was cut by 3 bases, the J end by 4 bases, with 8 bases between. The CDR3 sequence is 14 residues long. The CDR3 sequence: CASSWGVGANVLTF. DNA of the CDR3: TGTGCCAGCAGCTGGGGGGTCGGGGCCAACGTCCTGACTTTC.

This rearrangement joins TRBV29-1 to TRBJ2-7; 8 positions match TRBD2. J lost 2 bases, V lost 4 bases, and 7 bases had no gene match. Germline CDR1 SQVTM, CDR2 ANQGSEA. CDR3 length: 14 residues. CDR3 amino acids: CSVVVGGATYEQYF. CDR3 nucleotide sequence: TGCAGCGTTGTGGTCGGGGGGGCTACCTACGAGCAGTACTTC.

The gene calls are TRBV14 and TRBJ2-7; no clear D. With 1 base removed from V and 2 bases from J, the gap between germline ends came to 9 bases. The CDR3 covers 14 residues. Germline CDR1 SGHDN, CDR2 FVKESK. CDR3 in DNA: TGTGCCAGCAGCCAAGGTTGGGCAGCCTACGAGCAGTACTTC. It is translated as CASSQGWAAYEQYF. The variable domain in full, completed from reference TRBV14 and TRBJ2-7, reads EAGVTQFPSHSVIEKGQTVTLRCDPISGHDNLYWYRRVMGKEIKFLLHFVKESKQDESGMPNNRFLAERTGGTYSTLKVQPAELEDSGVYFCASSQGWAAYEQYFGPGTRLTVT.

V and J are TRBV5-4 and TRBJ2-1, with 8 nucleotides matching TRBD1. V lost 4 bases and J lost 6; bases outside the gene matches: 6. Germline V CDR1 and CDR2: SGHNT, YYREEE (reference sequence). The CDR3 is made up of 14 amino acids. The chain's CDR3 is CASSRPDRGNEQFF. CDR3 coding DNA: TGTGCCAGCAGCCGACCCGACAGGGGCAATGAGCAGTTCTTC.

This clone was detected only once. The chain combines TRBV19 with TRBJ1-5; TRBD1 aligns across 7 bases. This CDR3 spans 13 amino acids. V was pared by 9 bases and J by 4 bases, with 6 bases of the junction left unmatched. Germline CDR1 LNHDA, CDR2 SQIVND (reference sequence). Written as DNA, the CDR3 is TGTGCCAGCGCAGGGGGATGGAATCAGCCCCAGCATTTT. Its protein is CASAGGWNQPQHF.

The rearrangement links TRBV6-5 to TRBJ1-4; 8 nucleotides align to TRBD1. CDR1 is MNHEY, CDR2 SVGAGI, per germline. V shed 4 bases and J 3 bases; nucleotides not matched to a gene: 1. The CDR3 length is 14 residues. This CDR3 reads CASSLTGANEKLFF. CDR3 sequence (DNA): TGTGCCAGCAGTTTGACAGGGGCTAATGAAAAACTGTTTTTT.

This clone came up a few times. The J gene is TRBJ1-2, the V gene TRBV4-2; no definite D call. Germline CDR1 reads LGHNA; CDR2 reads YNFKEQ. This CDR3 has 13 amino acids. The V gene lost 1 base and the J gene lost 8 bases, with 11 bases spanning the gap. The CDR3 DNA reads TGTGCCAGCAGCCAAGGGTCCTGGGAGGGCTACACCTTC. This translates into CASSQGSWEGYTF.

This clone appeared a single time. V usage is TRBV6-4 and J usage is TRBJ2-3, with TRBD2 identical over 10 bases. Germline V lookup: CDR1 MRHNA, CDR2 SNTAGT. The CDR3 sequence is 17 residues long. V shed 5 bases and J 1 base; nucleotides not matched to a gene: 9. The CDR3 DNA reads TGTGCCAGCAGTCGAAGCGGGGGGGGAGAAGGCACAGATACGCAGTATTTT. It specifies CASSRSGGGEGTDTQYF.

CDR3 nucleotides: TGTGCCAGCAGCTGGGGGACAGGGGGCTGGGCTGAAGCTTTCTTT. Protein product: CASSWGTGGWAEAFF. V and J are TRBV5-6 and TRBJ1-1; TRBD1 matches at 12 bases. The CDR3 consists of 15 residues. The germline CDR1 and CDR2 sequences are SGHDT and YYEEEE. V lost 3 bases, J lost 6 bases, and 6 bases stayed unmatched.

The V gene is TRBV6-4, the J gene TRBJ2-2, with a tentative D call TRBD1 (5 bases). This CDR3 spans 14 amino acids. Per germline, CDR1 MRHNA and CDR2 SNTAGT. The germline V and J ends were trimmed by 6 bases and 0 bases, with 8 bases remaining between them. The CDR3 loop reads CASRTGPNTGELFF. As DNA, the CDR3 is TGTGCCAGCAGAACAGGCCCGAACACCGGGGAGCTGTTTTTT.